This TCR beta chain was documented in a study of T cells in Graves' hyperthyroidism and ophthalmopathy. Whole-study findings and limits: A 13 V-J signature model discriminated ophthalmopathy versus stable hyperthyroidism. Appearing also in blood were most of the thyroid clonotypes expanded above 0.001.

Diagnosis relied on clinical symptoms, serum thyroxine and TRAb, thyroid ultrasound and orbital computed tomography. RNA transcripts yielded amplified TCR beta CDR3 regions. The HTBI primer set drove a first-round RT-PCR of the TCR CDR3. TCRdb re-analysed the multiplex PCR reads in MiXCR, keeping a single row per CDR3 protein. The sample contains hundreds of thousands of distinct CDR3 sequences, around 16% of which appear only once. This clonotype was seen many times. Its antigen is unknown. The TCR sequence derives from a woman in her late teens or twenties with Graves' hyperthyroidism. Sequencing input: blood.

Written as DNA, the CDR3 is TGTGCCAGCAGCCGTGTGAACACTGAAGCTTTCTTT. Amino acid sequence: CASSRVNTEAFF. The chain carries TRBV3-1 and TRBJ1-1, with unresolved D. Trimming took off 4 bases at V and 0 bases at J, with 3 bases between the two ends. The germline V gene has CDR1 LGHDT and CDR2 YNNKEL (reference sequence). The CDR3 runs to 12 residues. The whole variable domain, filled in from reference TRBV3-1 and TRBJ1-1, reads DTAVSQTPKYLVTQMGNDKSIKCEQNLGHDTMYWYKQDSKKFLKIMFSYNNKELIINETVPNRFSPKSPDKAHLNLHINSLELGDSAVYFCASSRVNTEAFFGQGTRLTVV.